This TCR beta chain was recorded in a study of response to subunit inactivated influenza vaccine. With regard to this clonotype: No antigen is known for it.

Study outcomes and limitations: It was suggested by the authors that few new T cells are recruited by each seasonal influenza vaccination.

Germline V gene lookup returns CDR1 SGHTA and CDR2 FQGNSA. With 5 bases removed from V and 1 base from J, the gap between germline ends came to 13 bases. CDR3 size: 15 residues. TCRdb re-derived calls from the RT-PCR reads in MiXCR, one entry per CDR3 protein. The sample has hundreds of thousands of distinct CDR3 sequences, approximately 14% seen once. The sample here was PBMCs from blood, taken 12 days after vaccination. The TCR was taken from a man between 45 and 60 years old who received an inactivated influenza vaccine. The chain couples TRBV7-2 to TRBJ2-3, with D unresolved. DNA for the CDR3: TGTGCCAGCAGCCCCGACGGAGCCCGCACAGATACGCAGTATTTT. Translated: CASSPDGARTDTQYF.